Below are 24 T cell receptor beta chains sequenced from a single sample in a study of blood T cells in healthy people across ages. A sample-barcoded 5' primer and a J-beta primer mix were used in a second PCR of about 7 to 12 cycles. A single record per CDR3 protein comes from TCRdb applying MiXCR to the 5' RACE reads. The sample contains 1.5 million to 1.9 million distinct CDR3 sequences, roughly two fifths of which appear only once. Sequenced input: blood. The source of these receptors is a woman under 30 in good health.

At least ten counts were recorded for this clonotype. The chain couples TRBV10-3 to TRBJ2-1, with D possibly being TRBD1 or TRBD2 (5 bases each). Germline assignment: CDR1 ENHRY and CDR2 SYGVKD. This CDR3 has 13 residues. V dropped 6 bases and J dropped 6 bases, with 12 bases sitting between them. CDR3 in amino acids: CAISGAAFNEQFF. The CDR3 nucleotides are TGTGCCATCAGCGGGGCGGCCTTCAATGAGCAGTTCTTC.

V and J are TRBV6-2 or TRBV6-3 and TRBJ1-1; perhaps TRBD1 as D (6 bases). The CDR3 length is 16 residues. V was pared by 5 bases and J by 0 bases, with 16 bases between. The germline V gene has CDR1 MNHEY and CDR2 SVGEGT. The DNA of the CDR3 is TGTGCCAGCAGTAACTATCCGGGACATCTGAACACTGAAGCTTTCTTT. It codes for CASSNYPGHLNTEAFF.

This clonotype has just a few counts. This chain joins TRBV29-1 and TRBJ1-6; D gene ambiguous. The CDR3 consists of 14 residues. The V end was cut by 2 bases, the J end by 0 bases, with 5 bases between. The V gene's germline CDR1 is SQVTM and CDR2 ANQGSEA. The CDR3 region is CSVENSSYNSPLHF. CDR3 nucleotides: TGCAGCGTTGAAAACAGCTCCTATAATTCACCCCTCCACTTT.

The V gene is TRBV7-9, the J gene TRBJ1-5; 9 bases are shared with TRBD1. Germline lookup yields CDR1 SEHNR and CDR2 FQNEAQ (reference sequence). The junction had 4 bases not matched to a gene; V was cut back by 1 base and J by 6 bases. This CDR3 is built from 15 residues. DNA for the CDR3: TGTGCCAGCAGCTTAGGGACAGGGGAAGGTCAGCCCCAGCATTTT. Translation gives CASSLGTGEGQPQHF.

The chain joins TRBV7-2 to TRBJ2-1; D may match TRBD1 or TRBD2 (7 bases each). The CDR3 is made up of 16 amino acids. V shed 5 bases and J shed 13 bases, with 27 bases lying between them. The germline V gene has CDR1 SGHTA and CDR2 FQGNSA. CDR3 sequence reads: CASSLSSGGGQETQFF. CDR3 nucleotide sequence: TGTGCCAGCAGCCTATCGTCAGGGGGAGGGCAAGAGACCCAGTTCTTC.

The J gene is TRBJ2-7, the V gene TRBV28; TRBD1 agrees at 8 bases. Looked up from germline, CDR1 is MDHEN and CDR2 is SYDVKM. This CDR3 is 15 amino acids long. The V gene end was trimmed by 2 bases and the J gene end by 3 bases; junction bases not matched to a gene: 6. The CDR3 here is CASSLQGAILYEQYF. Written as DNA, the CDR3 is TGTGCCAGCAGTTTACAGGGGGCTATCCTCTACGAGCAGTACTTC. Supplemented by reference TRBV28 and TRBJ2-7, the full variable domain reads DVKVTQSSRYLVKRTGEKVFLECVQDMDHENMFWYRQDPGLGLRLIYFSYDVKMKEKGDIPEGYSVSREKKERFSLILESASTNQTSMYLCASSLQGAILYEQYFGPGTRLTVT.

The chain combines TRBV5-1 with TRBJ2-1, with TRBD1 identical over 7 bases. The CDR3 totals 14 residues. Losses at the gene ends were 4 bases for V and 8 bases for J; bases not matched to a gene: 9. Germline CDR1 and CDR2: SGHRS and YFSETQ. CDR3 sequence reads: CASSGGQLSDEQFF. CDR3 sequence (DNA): TGCGCCAGCAGCGGGGGACAGTTGAGCGATGAGCAGTTCTTC.

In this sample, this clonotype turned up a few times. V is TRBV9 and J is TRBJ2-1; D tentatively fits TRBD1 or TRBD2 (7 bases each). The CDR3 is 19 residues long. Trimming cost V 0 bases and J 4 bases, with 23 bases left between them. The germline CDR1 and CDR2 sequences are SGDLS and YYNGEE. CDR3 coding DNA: TGTGCCAGCAGCGTAGGGGGGGAGGGGGCTCGTGCCCCTTACAATGAGCAGTTCTTC. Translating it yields CASSVGGEGARAPYNEQFF.

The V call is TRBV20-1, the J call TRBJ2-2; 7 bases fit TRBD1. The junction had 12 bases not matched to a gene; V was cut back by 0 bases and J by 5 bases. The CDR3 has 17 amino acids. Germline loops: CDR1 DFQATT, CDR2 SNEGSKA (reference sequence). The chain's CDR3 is CSARDSPTGVKTGELFF. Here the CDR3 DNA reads TGCAGTGCTAGAGATTCCCCAACAGGGGTGAAGACCGGGGAGCTGTTTTTT.

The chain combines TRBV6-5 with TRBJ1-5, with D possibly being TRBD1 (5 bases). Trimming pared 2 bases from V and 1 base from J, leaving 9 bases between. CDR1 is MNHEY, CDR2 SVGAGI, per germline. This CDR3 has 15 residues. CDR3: CASSYARDSNQPQHF. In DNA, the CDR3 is TGTGCCAGCAGTTACGCCCGGGACAGCAATCAGCCCCAGCATTTT.

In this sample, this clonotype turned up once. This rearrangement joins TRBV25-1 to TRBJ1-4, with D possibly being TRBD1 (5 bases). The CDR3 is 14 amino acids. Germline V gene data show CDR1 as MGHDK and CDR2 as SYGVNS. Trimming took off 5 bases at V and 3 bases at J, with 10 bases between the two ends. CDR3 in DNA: TGTGCCAGCAGTCTACAGGACTCTAATGAAAAACTGTTTTTT. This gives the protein CASSLQDSNEKLFF.

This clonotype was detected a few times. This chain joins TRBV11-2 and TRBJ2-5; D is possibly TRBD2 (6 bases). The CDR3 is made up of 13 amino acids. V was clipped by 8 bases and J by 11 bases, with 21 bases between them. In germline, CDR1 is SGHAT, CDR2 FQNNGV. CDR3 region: CASLGPDYNEQYF. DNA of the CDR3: TGTGCCAGCTTGGGACCGGACTACAATGAGCAGTACTTC.

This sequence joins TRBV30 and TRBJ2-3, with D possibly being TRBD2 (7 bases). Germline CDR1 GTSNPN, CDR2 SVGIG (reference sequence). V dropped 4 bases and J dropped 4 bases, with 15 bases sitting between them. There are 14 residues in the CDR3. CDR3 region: CAWTLGGVADTQYF. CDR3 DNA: TGTGCCTGGACCTTAGGGGGGGTGGCAGATACGCAGTATTTT. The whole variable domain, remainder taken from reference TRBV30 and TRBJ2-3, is SQTIHQWPATLVQPVGSPLSLECTVEGTSNPNLYWYRQAAGRGLQLLFYSVGIGQISSEVPQNLSASRPQDRQFILSSKKLLLSDSGFYLCAWTLGGVADTQYFGPGTRLTVL.

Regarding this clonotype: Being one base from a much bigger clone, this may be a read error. Here the CDR3 DNA reads TGTGCCGGCTCACCATTTGGGGGGAAATTGACCCAGTACTTC. This encodes CAGSPFGGKLTQYF. This chain uses TRBV18 with TRBJ2-7; tentatively, D is TRBD2 (6 bases). The better agreement between TRBJ2-5 and the DNA end casts doubt on the J call. Germline CDR1 and CDR2: KGHSH and LQKENI. The CDR3 runs to 14 residues.

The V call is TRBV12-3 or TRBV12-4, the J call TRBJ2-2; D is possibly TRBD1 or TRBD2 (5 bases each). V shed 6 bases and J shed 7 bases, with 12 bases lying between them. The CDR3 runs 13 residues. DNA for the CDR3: TGTGCCAGCAGAACCAGGGAGCGCGGGGAGCTGTTTTTT. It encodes CASRTRERGELFF.

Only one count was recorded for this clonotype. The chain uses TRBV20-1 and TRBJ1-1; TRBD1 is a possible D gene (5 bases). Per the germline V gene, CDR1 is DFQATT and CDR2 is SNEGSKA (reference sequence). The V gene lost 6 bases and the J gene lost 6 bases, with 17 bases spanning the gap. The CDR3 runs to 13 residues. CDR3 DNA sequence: TGCAGTGCCAAGTTCGGGACGCAGGCTGAAGCTTTCTTT. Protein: CSAKFGTQAEAFF.

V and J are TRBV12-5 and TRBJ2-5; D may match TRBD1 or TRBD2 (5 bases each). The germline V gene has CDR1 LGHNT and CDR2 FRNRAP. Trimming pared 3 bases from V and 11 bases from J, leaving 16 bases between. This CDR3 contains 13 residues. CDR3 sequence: CASGFEGPYLQYF. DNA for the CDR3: TGTGCTAGTGGTTTTGAGGGGCCGTACTTGCAGTACTTC.

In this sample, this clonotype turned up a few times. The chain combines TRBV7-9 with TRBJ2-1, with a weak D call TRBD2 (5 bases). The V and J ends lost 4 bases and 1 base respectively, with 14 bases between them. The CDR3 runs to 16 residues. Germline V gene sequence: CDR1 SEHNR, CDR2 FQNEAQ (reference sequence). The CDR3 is CASSSASRTSYNEQFF. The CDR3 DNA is TGTGCCAGCAGCTCGGCTAGCAGAACGTCCTACAATGAGCAGTTCTTC.

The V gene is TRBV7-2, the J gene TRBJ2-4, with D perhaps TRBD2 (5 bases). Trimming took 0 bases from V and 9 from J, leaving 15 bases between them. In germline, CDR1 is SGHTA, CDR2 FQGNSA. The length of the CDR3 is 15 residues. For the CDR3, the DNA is TGTGCCAGCAGCTTAGCGGACTCTAGAAGGTCCATTCAGTACTTC. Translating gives CASSLADSRRSIQYF. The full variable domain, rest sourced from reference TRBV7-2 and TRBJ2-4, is GAGVSQSPSNKVTEKGKDVELRCDPISGHTALYWYRQSLGQGLEFLIYFQGNSAPDKSGLPSDRFSAERTGGSVSTLTIQRTQQEDSAVYLCASSLADSRRSIQYFGAGTRLSVL.

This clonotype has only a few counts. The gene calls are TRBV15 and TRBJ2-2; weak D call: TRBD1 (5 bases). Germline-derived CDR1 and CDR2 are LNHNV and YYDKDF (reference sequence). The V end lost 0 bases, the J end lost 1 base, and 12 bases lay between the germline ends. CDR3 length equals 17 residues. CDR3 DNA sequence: TGTGCCACCAGCAGAGAAAGGGGCAGGGAGAACACCGGGGAGCTGTTTTTT. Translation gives CATSRERGRENTGELFF.

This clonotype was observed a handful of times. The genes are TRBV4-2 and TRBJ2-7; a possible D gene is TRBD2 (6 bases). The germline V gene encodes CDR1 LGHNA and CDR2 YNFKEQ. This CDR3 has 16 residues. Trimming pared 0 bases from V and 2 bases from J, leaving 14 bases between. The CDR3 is CASSQEGGTLTYEQYF. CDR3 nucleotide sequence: TGTGCCAGCAGCCAAGAAGGTGGGACTTTAACCTACGAGCAGTACTTC.

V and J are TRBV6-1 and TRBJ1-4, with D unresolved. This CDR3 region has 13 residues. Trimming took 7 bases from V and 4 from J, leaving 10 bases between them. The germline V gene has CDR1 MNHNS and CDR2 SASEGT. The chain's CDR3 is CASKSDRNEKLFF. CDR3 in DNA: TGTGCCAGCAAGTCAGATCGTAATGAAAAACTGTTTTTT.

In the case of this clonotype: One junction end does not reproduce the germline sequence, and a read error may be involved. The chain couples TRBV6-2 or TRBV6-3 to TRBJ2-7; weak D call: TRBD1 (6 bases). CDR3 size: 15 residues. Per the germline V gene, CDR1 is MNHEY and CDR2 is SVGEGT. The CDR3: CAGSPWDIGAYEQYF. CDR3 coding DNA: TGTGCCGGCAGCCCGTGGGACATAGGTGCCTACGAGCAGTACTTC.

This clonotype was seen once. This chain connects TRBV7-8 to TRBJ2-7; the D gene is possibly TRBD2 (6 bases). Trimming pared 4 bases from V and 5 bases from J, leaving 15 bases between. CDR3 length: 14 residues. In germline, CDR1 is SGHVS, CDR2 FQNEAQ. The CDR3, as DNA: TGTGCCAGCAGCTCCCAAGTGCGGGGAAACGAGCAGTACTTC. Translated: CASSSQVRGNEQYF.